The following is a T cell receptor beta chain sequence with its context. Its specificity is unknown. This sample was taken from a study of OX40 agonist ivuxolimab in advanced cancers. From germline, CDR1 is SEHNR and CDR2 FQNEAQ (reference sequence). The CDR3 runs 12 residues. Trimming took 11 bases from V and 3 from J; bases not matched to a gene: 6. Systemic immunosuppression or a history of autoimmune disease excluded patients. Study-level results: In general, CD8+ T cells held more expanded clones than CD4+ did, on average. Among patients with partial responses at 0.1-3.0 mg/kg, clonal expansion was among the lowest.

TCRdb's copy holds only in-frame clones and misses some; the assay was immunoSEQ multiplex PCR. Of about 63,000 clones in the sample, about 90% are singletons; the top ten hold around 4.2%. The V and J genes are TRBV7-9 and TRBJ2-5; 7 bases agree with TRBD2. This clonotype originated in an adult with an advanced solid tumor such as melanoma, head and neck, liver or kidney cancer. This specimen consisted of CD4+ or CD8+ T cells sorted from blood, obtained in a trial of the OX40 agonist ivuxolimab. The CDR3 sequence: CAGSAGEETQYF. The CDR3 DNA follows: TGTGCCGGCTCGGCGGGAGAAGAGACCCAGTACTTC.